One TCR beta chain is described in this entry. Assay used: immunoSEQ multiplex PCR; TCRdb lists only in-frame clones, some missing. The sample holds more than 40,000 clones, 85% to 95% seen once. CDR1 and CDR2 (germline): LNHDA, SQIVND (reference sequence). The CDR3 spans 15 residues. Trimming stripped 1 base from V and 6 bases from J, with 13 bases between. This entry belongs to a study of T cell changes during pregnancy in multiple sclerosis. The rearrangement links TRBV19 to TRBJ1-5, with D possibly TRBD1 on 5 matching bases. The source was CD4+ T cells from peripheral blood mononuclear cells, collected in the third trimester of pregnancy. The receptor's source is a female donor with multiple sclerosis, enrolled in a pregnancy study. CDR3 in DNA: TGTGCCAGTAGTATAGCTGGGACTTTGGGTCAGCCCCAGCATTTT. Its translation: CASSIAGTLGQPQHF.